This T cell receptor (beta chain) is drawn from a study of metastatic and nonmetastatic thyroid tumors. Overall study context: From malignant and benign thyroid patients, repertoires in blood and in tumor or nodule tissue were compared.

This CDR3 region has 16 residues. Germline V lookup: CDR1 MNHEY, CDR2 SMNVEV (reference sequence). Trimming at V came to 7 bases and at J to 5 bases, leaving 11 bases not matched to a gene. Every patient was untreated before thyroid surgery. This clone was seen repeatedly, ten times or more. TCRdb redid the clone calls on the PCR reads using MiXCR. The top ten hold around 9.2% of the sample, which has 90,000 or so clones, 7.5% to 9% seen once. The TCR sequence derives from a female donor with papillary thyroid cancer or a benign thyroid nodule (not recorded which). Some clones in this sample may be carry-over from other donors' samples. The gene calls are TRBV27 and TRBJ2-2; 9 bases are shared with TRBD1. Sequenced input: blood. The CDR3 coding sequence is TGTGCCAGCAAAAGGGACAGGGCATCGAGAACCGGGGAGCTGTTTTTT. Translated: CASKRDRASRTGELFF.